The entry below gives a single T cell receptor beta chain sequence along with its context. This sample is drawn from a study of blood T cell repertoires in COVID-19. Profiled with immunoSEQ multiplex PCR; TCRdb holds only in-frame clones, not every one. The data show more than 200,000 clones, with around 86% seen just once and 1.5% to 2% held by the top ten. Germline-derived CDR1 and CDR2 are SNHLY and FYNNEI. Between the trimmed V and J ends, which lost 6 bases and 6 bases, there was a span of 18 bases. The CDR3 runs to 15 residues. The chain carries TRBV2 and TRBJ1-5, with D possibly TRBD1 on 5 matching bases. Sequences were obtained from PBMCs or T cells enriched from blood (not recorded which). The TCR comes from a woman between 50 and 59 years old who had recovered from COVID-19. The CDR3 loop is CASRLDRIGTQPQHF. The DNA of the CDR3 is TGTGCCAGCAGATTAGACAGAATTGGAACTCAGCCCCAGCATTTT.